A single sample is the source of the 21 T cell receptor beta chains below, sequenced in a study of glioma-infiltrating T cells. The iRepertoire nested amplicon-rescue multiplex PCR amplified TCR alpha and beta CDR3s from RNA. One entry per CDR3 protein, called by TCRdb with MiXCR from the multiplex PCR reads. The data show about 410,000 distinct CDR3 sequences, 35% to 45% seen once. The sequenced sample was glioma tissue, nonneoplastic brain tissue, or PBMCs (not recorded which). The source is a human donor with low-grade glioma or glioblastoma, undergoing nonglioma brain surgery, or in good health (not recorded which).

The V gene is TRBV12-3 or TRBV12-4, the J gene TRBJ2-5, with 7 positions matching TRBD2. With 5 bases clipped from V and 6 bases from J, the junction kept 6 bases outside the gene matches. The CDR3 runs to 13 residues. CDR3: CASSELARQTQYF. CDR3 sequence (DNA): TGTGCCAGCAGTGAACTAGCGCGGCAGACCCAGTACTTC.

The J gene is TRBJ2-7, the V gene TRBV4-1; 9 nucleotides line up with TRBD2. Germline trimming cut 1 base from V and 8 bases from J; bases unmatched to any gene: 6. The CDR3 loop spans 14 amino acids. Looked up from germline, CDR1 is MGHRA and CDR2 is YSYEKL. CDR3 sequence: CASSQGRLAGKQYF. The CDR3 DNA follows: TGCGCCAGCAGCCAAGGTCGGCTAGCGGGAAAGCAGTACTTC.

V gene TRBV20-1 combines with J gene TRBJ2-7, with 7 positions matching TRBD2. CDR1 is DFQATT and CDR2 is SNEGSKA in the germline V gene (reference sequence). Germline trimming cut 0 bases from V and 0 bases from J; bases unmatched to any gene: 2. The CDR3 runs to 14 residues. DNA for the CDR3: TGCAGTGCTAGAGAGGGGGGGAGCTCCTACGAGCAGTACTTC. Its protein product is CSAREGGSSYEQYF.

This clonotype was observed a few times. This chain joins TRBV27 and TRBJ2-6; TRBD1 agrees at 7 bases. Germline assignment: CDR1 MNHEY and CDR2 SMNVEV (reference sequence). The ends lost 7 bases at V and 2 bases at J; junction bases unmatched: 14. There are 18 residues in the CDR3. DNA of the CDR3: TGTGCCAGCAACTCAGGGGGAATAACGGCCACTGGGGCCAACGTCCTGACTTTC. Amino acid sequence: CASNSGGITATGANVLTF. Variable domain in full (rest from reference TRBV27 and TRBJ2-6): EAQVTQNPRYLITVTGKKLTVTCSQNMNHEYMSWYRQDPGLGLRQIYYSMNVEVTDKGDVPEGYKVSRKEKRNFPLILESPSPNQTSLYFCASNSGGITATGANVLTFGAGSRLTVL.

The chain has TRBV12-3 or TRBV12-4 and TRBJ1-1; 9 bases are shared with TRBD1. J gave up 1 base and V 5 bases, and 5 bases lay outside the gene matches. This CDR3 is 15 amino acids long. For the CDR3, the DNA is TGTGCCAGCAGTGGGACGGGACAGGGGAACACTGAAGCTTTCTTT. As protein: CASSGTGQGNTEAFF.

This clonotype appeared a few times. V gene TRBV28 combines with J gene TRBJ2-3, with 8 bases aligning to TRBD2. The CDR3 has 15 amino acids. Per the germline V gene, CDR1 is MDHEN and CDR2 is SYDVKM. The trim removed 2 bases at V and 7 bases at J, leaving 8 bases unmatched. CDR3 sequence: CASSLTGTRRNTQYF. The CDR3 DNA reads as TGTGCCAGCAGTTTAACCGGGACTAGACGTAATACGCAGTATTTT.

This sequence joins TRBV28 and TRBJ2-7, with D possibly being TRBD1 (5 bases). This CDR3 is 14 amino acids long. V dropped 6 bases and J dropped 2 bases, with 14 bases sitting between them. Germline CDR1 MDHEN, CDR2 SYDVKM. In nucleotides, the CDR3 is TGTGCCAGCAGCCACCCGACAGATGCCTACGAGCAGTACTTC. Protein product: CASSHPTDAYEQYF. Supplemented by reference TRBV28 and TRBJ2-7, the full variable domain reads DVKVTQSSRYLVKRTGEKVFLECVQDMDHENMFWYRQDPGLGLRLIYFSYDVKMKEKGDIPEGYSVSREKKERFSLILESASTNQTSMYLCASSHPTDAYEQYFGPGTRLTVT.

As regards this clonotype: No conserved phenylalanine or tryptophan is present at the end of the CDR3, so a read error is the likely explanation. This chain joins TRBV7-3 and TRBJ1-1; 11 bases line up with TRBD1. Trimming removed 5 bases from V and 0 bases from J; junction bases left unmatched: 5. The length of the CDR3 is 16 residues. Germline loops: CDR1 SGHTA, CDR2 FQGTGA. The CDR3 loop reads CASSRDRGALNTEAFL. CDR3 sequence (DNA): TGTGCCAGCAGCCGGGACAGGGGGGCCCTGAACACTGAAGCTTTCTTA.

This clonotype was counted between two and nine times. The chain links TRBV7-9 to TRBJ2-7; D unresolved. Germline V gene lookup returns CDR1 SEHNR and CDR2 FQNEAQ (reference sequence). The V gene lost 3 bases and the J gene lost 2 bases, with 5 bases spanning the gap. The CDR3 consists of 12 residues. The CDR3 DNA reads as TGTGCCAGCAGCTTCCAAACCTACGAGCAGTACTTC. Translation gives CASSFQTYEQYF.

The CDR3 loop is CASSQDRTSGSETQYF. CDR3 in DNA: TGCGCCAGCAGCCAAGATAGAACTAGCGGGAGTGAGACCCAGTACTTC. J is TRBJ2-5 and V is TRBV4-1; 11 bases agree with TRBD2. The CDR3 consists of 16 residues. The ends lost 0 bases at V and 5 bases at J; junction bases unmatched: 5. The germline V gene encodes CDR1 MGHRA and CDR2 YSYEKL.

The table lists this clonotype with a few counts. One junction end disagrees with the germline gene, perhaps due to a read error. This rearrangement joins TRBV2 to TRBJ1-5; TRBD1 matches at 8 bases. CDR1 and CDR2 (germline): SNHLY, FYNNEI. This CDR3 spans 14 amino acids. CDR3 protein: CASGGTGFDQPQHF. For the CDR3, the DNA is TGTGCCAGCGGAGGGACAGGATTTGATCAGCCTCAGCATTTT.

Only a few counts were recorded for this clonotype. This chain joins TRBV5-4 and TRBJ2-1; D possibly corresponds to TRBD1 (6 bases). The CDR3 has 15 residues. Germline V gene sequence: CDR1 SGHNT, CDR2 YYREEE (reference sequence). V lost 4 bases to trimming and J lost 4 bases, with 15 bases between them. The CDR3 DNA is TGTGCCAGCAGCCTGGACAGTGTCGCGTACAATGAGCAGTTCTTC. Its translation: CASSLDSVAYNEQFF.

This clonotype was counted only a few times. The DNA of the CDR3 is TGTGCCAGCAGCCAATCCCAGGACAGGGGGCGAAATGGAGGCTACACCTTC. Encoded protein: CASSQSQDRGRNGGYTF. The chain has TRBV3-1 and TRBJ1-2, with 11 bases identical to TRBD1. The CDR3 length is 17 residues. The V gene end was trimmed by 2 bases and the J gene end by 8 bases; junction bases not matched to a gene: 13. Germline values: CDR1 LGHDT, CDR2 YNNKEL (reference sequence).

This clonotype was counted between two and nine times. The CDR3 bases are TGTGCCACCAGTGATCCGATGGGACCTTACGAGCAGTACTTC. Residues: CATSDPMGPYEQYF. The J gene is TRBJ2-7, the V gene TRBV24-1; either TRBD1 or TRBD2 may fit D (5 bases each). V was cut by 3 bases and J by 4 bases, with 12 bases left in between. The CDR3 spans 14 residues. Per the germline V gene, CDR1 is KGHDR and CDR2 is SFDVKD.

As for this clonotype: The junction shows a germline mismatch at one end, possibly a read error. The chain couples TRBV6-1 to TRBJ2-3; TRBD1 is a possible D gene (5 bases). Germline-derived CDR1 and CDR2 are MNHNS and SASEGT. CDR3 length: 15 amino acids. The CDR3 DNA reads as TGTGCCGGCAGACCGGGCCGCAGGGCGGCAGATACGCAGTATTTT. Translated, it gives CAGRPGRRAADTQYF.

This clonotype has ten or more counts. The chain uses TRBV6-1 and TRBJ2-7, with no clear D. V was pared by 5 bases and J by 2 bases, with 7 bases between. The germline V gene has CDR1 MNHNS and CDR2 SASEGT. This CDR3 is built from 12 residues. CDR3 region: CASSPTPYEQYF. Written as DNA, the CDR3 is TGTGCCAGCAGTCCCACCCCCTACGAGCAGTACTTC.

The V call is TRBV20-1, the J call TRBJ2-7; 9 bases align to TRBD2. CDR3 length: 16 residues. V trimming: 4 bases; J trimming: 3 bases; junction bases outside the gene matches: 13. Germline V gene sequence: CDR1 DFQATT, CDR2 SNEGSKA (reference sequence). CDR3: CSATTIRREGLYEQYF. As DNA, the CDR3 is TGCAGTGCTACTACCATTCGGCGGGAGGGCCTCTACGAGCAGTACTTC.

The chain joins TRBV19 to TRBJ1-5; D is ambiguous. Trimming removed 7 bases at V and 0 bases at J, with 13 bases between. CDR1 LNHDA and CDR2 SQIVND come from the germline V gene (reference sequence). The CDR3 totals 15 residues. The CDR3 sequence: CASKSGSISNQPQHF. CDR3 bases: TGTGCCAGTAAATCCGGCAGTATTAGCAATCAGCCCCAGCATTTT.

Points on this clonotype: The germline gene is not matched at one end of the junction; a read error may be the cause. The chain has TRBV7-2 and TRBJ1-5, with D perhaps matching TRBD1 (6 bases). The germline gives CDR1 SGHTA, CDR2 FQGNSA. CDR3 size: 14 residues. The CDR3 DNA sequence: TGTGCCAGCAGCTTTTGGACAGACAATCAGCCCAAGCATTTT. Protein: CASSFWTDNQPKHF.

The V gene is TRBV4-1, the J gene TRBJ1-2, with D possibly TRBD1 on 5 matching bases. Trimming removed 3 bases at V and 6 bases at J, with 14 bases between. CDR1 and CDR2 from the germline V gene are MGHRA and YSYEKL. The CDR3 runs 14 residues. The CDR3 loop is CASSHPAGDDGYTF. The CDR3 DNA sequence: TGCGCCAGCAGCCACCCGGCGGGGGACGATGGCTACACCTTC.

V and J are TRBV3-1 and TRBJ2-1; TRBD2 agrees at 11 bases. The CDR3 length is 16 residues. Unmatched junction bases numbered 14, after V lost 8 bases and J lost 8 bases. CDR1 is LGHDT, CDR2 YNNKEL, per germline (reference sequence). The CDR3 protein is CASPKAGTSGQDEQFF. CDR3 sequence (DNA): TGTGCCAGCCCTAAGGCAGGGACTAGCGGTCAAGATGAGCAGTTCTTC.